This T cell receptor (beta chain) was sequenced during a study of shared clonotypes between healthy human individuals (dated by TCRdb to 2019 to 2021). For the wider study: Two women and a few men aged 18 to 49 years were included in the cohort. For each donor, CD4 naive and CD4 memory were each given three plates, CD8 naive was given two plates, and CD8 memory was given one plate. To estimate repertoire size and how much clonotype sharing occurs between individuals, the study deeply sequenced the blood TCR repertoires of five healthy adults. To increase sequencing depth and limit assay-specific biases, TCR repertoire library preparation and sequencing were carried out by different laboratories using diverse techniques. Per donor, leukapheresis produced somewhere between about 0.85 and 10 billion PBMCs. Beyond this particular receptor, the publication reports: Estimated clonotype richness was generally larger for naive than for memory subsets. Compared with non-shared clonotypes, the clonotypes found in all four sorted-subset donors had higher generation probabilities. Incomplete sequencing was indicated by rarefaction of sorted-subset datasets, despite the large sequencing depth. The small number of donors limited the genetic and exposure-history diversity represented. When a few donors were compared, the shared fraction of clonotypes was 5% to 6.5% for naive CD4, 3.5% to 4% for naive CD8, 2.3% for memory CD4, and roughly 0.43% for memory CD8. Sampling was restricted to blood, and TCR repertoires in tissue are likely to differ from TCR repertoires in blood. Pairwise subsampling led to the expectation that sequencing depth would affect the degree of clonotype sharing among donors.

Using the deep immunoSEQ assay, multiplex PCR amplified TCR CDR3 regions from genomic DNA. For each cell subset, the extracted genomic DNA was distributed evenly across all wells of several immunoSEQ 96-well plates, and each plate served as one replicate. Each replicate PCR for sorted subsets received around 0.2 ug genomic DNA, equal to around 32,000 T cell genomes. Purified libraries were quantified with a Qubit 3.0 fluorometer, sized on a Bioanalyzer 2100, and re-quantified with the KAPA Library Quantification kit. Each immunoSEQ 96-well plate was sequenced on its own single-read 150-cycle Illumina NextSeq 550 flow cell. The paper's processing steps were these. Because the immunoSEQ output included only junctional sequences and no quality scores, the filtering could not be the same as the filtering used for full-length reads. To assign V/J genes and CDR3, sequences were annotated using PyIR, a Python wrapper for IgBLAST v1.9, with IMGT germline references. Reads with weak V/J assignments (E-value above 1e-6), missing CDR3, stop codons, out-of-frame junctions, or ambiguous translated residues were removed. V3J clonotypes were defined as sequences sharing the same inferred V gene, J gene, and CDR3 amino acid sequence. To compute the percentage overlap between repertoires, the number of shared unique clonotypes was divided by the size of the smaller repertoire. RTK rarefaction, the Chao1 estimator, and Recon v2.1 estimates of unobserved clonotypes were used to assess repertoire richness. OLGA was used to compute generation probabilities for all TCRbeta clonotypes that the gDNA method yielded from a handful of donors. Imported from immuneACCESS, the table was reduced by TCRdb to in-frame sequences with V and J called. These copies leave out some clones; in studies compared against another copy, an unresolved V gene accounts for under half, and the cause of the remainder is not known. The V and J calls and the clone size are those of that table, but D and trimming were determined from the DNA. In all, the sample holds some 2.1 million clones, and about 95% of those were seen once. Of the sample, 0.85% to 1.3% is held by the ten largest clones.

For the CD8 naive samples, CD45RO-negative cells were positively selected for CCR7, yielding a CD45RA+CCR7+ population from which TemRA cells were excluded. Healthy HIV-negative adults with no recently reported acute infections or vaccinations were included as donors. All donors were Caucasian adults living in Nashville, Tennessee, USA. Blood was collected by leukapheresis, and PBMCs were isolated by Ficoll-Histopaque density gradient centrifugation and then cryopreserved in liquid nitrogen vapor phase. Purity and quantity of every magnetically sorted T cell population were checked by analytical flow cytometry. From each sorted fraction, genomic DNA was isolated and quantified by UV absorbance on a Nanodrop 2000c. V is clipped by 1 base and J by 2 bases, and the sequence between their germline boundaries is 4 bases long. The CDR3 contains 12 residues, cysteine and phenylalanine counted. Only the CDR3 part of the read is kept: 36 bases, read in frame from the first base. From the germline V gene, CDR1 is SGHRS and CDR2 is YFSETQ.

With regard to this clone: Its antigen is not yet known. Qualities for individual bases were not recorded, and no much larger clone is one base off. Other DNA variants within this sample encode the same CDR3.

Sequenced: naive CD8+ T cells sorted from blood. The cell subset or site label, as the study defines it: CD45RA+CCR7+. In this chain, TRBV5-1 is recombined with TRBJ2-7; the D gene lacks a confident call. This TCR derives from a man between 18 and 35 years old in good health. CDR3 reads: CASSLTPYEQYF. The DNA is TGCGCCAGCAGCTTGACCCCCTACGAGCAGTACTTC.